Below, one T cell receptor (beta chain) is given with its context. These data are taken from a study of blood T cell repertoires in COVID-19. Study overall: Donors in the United States, Italy and Spain gave samples during acute or convalescent COVID-19. PBMCs, B-cell-depleted T cells, or T cells provided the cDNA or gDNA that made up the material.

CDR1 and CDR2 from the germline V gene are MNHEY and SMNVEV (reference sequence). Trimming shortened V by 5 bases and J by 0 bases, and 11 bases separated the two germline ends. The CDR3 spans 15 residues. Sequencing was performed with immunoSEQ multiplex PCR; in TCRdb, only in-frame clones are kept and a portion is missing. The sample carries roughly 41,000 clones, approximately 90% recorded once. Sequences were obtained from peripheral blood. The clonotype was recovered from a human donor in a cohort sampled during active COVID-19. This chain joins TRBV27 and TRBJ2-1; tentative D call: TRBD2 (6 bases). CDR3 sequence: CASSLWGVSYNEQFF. For the CDR3, the DNA is TGTGCCAGCAGTCTCTGGGGGGTCTCCTACAATGAGCAGTTCTTC.